This T cell receptor (beta chain) was sequenced in a study of cytomegalovirus exposure and HLA in healthy donors. Overall study results and limits: Three CMV-associated chains proved CMV antigen-specific in vitro. It was 150 to 200 TCR beta chains that were listed as cytomegalovirus-associated.

Germline-derived CDR1 and CDR2 are MDHEN and SYDVKM. This CDR3 comprises 15 residues. Trimming pared 4 bases from V and 2 bases from J, leaving 15 bases between. This clone has just a few counts. The antigen is undetermined. Data came from immunoSEQ multiplex PCR; TCRdb stores just in-frame clones and leaves some out. The repertoire includes 200,000 to 250,000 clones, around 87% of them detected once, and 1.5% to 2.5% sits in the top ten. Sequences were obtained from PBMCs. The receptor was isolated from a woman younger than 30 in good health and CMV-seropositive. V usage is TRBV28 and J usage is TRBJ2-7, with a weak D call TRBD2 (6 bases). CDR3 sequence: CASSSPGGVTYEQYF. CDR3 bases: TGTGCCAGCAGTTCCCCTGGCGGGGTCACCTACGAGCAGTACTTC. Based on the CDR3 plus reference TRBV28 and TRBJ2-7, the full variable domain is DVKVTQSSRYLVKRTGEKVFLECVQDMDHENMFWYRQDPGLGLRLIYFSYDVKMKEKGDIPEGYSVSREKKERFSLILESASTNQTSMYLCASSSPGGVTYEQYFGPGTRLTVT.